This is a list of T cell receptor beta chains from one sample in a study of response to subunit inactivated influenza vaccine. MiXCR, run by TCRdb on the RT-PCR reads, gives a single entry per CDR3 protein. Among about 520,000 distinct CDR3 sequences listed, 6.5% to 8% were seen once. Sequences were derived from PBMCs from blood, sampled 23 months after vaccination. Receptor source: a man between 50 and 70 years old who received an inactivated influenza vaccine. Both conserved end residues are part of each CDR3. D genes are given only for firm matches. Expanded clones are given a class, and other clones once, few, many or no size at all.

d_gene: -
j_gene: TRBJ1-2
v_gene: TRBV20-1
abundance: few
CDR3nt: TGCAGTGCTAGAGGGGCCCAGTATGGCTACACCTTC
CDR3aa: CSARGAQYGYTF

d_gene: TRBD2
j_gene: TRBJ2-3
v_gene: TRBV7-9
abundance: -
CDR3nt: TGTGCCAGCAGCTTCCTAGCGGGAGGGCCTGGGGCAGATACGCAGTATTTT
CDR3aa: CASSFLAGGPGADTQYF

d_gene: -
j_gene: TRBJ2-5
v_gene: TRBV7-9
abundance: -
CDR3nt: TGTGCCAGCAGCTTAGCGGAATTCGGAGAGACCCAGTACTTC
CDR3aa: CASSLAEFGETQYF

d_gene: TRBD2
j_gene: TRBJ2-7
v_gene: TRBV20-1
abundance: few
CDR3nt: TGCAGTGCTAGAGGAGGGCTAGCGGTTTACTACGAGCAGTACTTC
CDR3aa: CSARGGLAVYYEQYF

d_gene: -
j_gene: TRBJ2-1
v_gene: TRBV7-7
abundance: many
CDR3nt: TGTGCTAGCAGCTTAGAGACCGGGGGCCTTAATGAGCAGTTCTTC
CDR3aa: CASSLETGGLNEQFF

d_gene: -
j_gene: TRBJ1-1
v_gene: TRBV6-2/TRBV6-3
abundance: -
CDR3nt: TGTGCCAGCAGTTACTTGGGGGCGCTTACTGAAGCTTTCTTT
CDR3aa: CASSYLGALTEAFF

d_gene: -
j_gene: TRBJ2-5
v_gene: TRBV29-1
abundance: many
CDR3nt: TGCAGCGTTGGGACCCCTTGGGAGACCCAGTACTTC
CDR3aa: CSVGTPWETQYF

d_gene: TRBD1
j_gene: TRBJ1-1
v_gene: TRBV20-1
abundance: few
CDR3nt: TGCAGTGCTCCCGGACAGGGGGACACTGAAGCTTTCTTT
CDR3aa: CSAPGQGDTEAFF

d_gene: -
j_gene: TRBJ2-7
v_gene: TRBV28
abundance: few
CDR3nt: TGTGCCAGCAGCCCGGGCCCATACGGAGAGCAGTACTTC
CDR3aa: CASSPGPYGEQYF

d_gene: TRBD2
j_gene: TRBJ2-7
v_gene: TRBV27
abundance: few
CDR3nt: TGTGCCAGCAGTTCCCCGAGTAGCGGGGGGGAGTACTTC
CDR3aa: CASSSPSSGGEYF

d_gene: -
j_gene: TRBJ1-5
v_gene: TRBV15
abundance: many
CDR3nt: TGTGCCACCAGCAGAGTTACTTCCAATCAGCCCCAGCATTTT
CDR3aa: CATSRVTSNQPQHF

d_gene: TRBD2
j_gene: TRBJ2-3
v_gene: TRBV4-3
abundance: -
CDR3nt: TGCGCCAGCAGCCAAGGCGCGGGGGGCTCGCAGTATTTT
CDR3aa: CASSQGAGGSQYF

d_gene: TRBD1
j_gene: TRBJ2-4
v_gene: TRBV29-1
abundance: -
CDR3nt: TGCAGCGTCCACAGGGGGCTTGGAAACATTCAGTACTTC
CDR3aa: CSVHRGLGNIQYF

d_gene: TRBD2
j_gene: TRBJ2-1
v_gene: TRBV20-1
abundance: -
CDR3nt: TGCAGTGCTAGGGTCGGGAGCGGGAGGGCCAATGAGCAGTTCTTC
CDR3aa: CSARVGSGRANEQFF

d_gene: -
j_gene: TRBJ2-2
v_gene: TRBV28
abundance: -
CDR3nt: TGTGCCAGCACCACGGGCGGGGTGGCGACCGGGGAGCTGTTTTTT
CDR3aa: CASTTGGVATGELFF

d_gene: -
j_gene: TRBJ2-3
v_gene: TRBV10-3
abundance: -
CDR3nt: TGTGCCATCAGTGAGTCGGTAATAACGCAGTATTTT
CDR3aa: CAISESVITQYF

d_gene: -
j_gene: TRBJ2-7
v_gene: TRBV7-2
abundance: -
CDR3nt: TGTGCCAGCAGCTTAGCGCCGGACGAGCAGTACTTC
CDR3aa: CASSLAPDEQYF

d_gene: -
j_gene: TRBJ1-5
v_gene: TRBV3-1
abundance: few
CDR3nt: TGTGCCAGCAGCCAAGATGGACTAGGCCATCAGCCCCAGCATTTT
CDR3aa: CASSQDGLGHQPQHF

d_gene: TRBD2
j_gene: TRBJ2-3
v_gene: TRBV3-1
abundance: few
CDR3nt: TGTGCCAGCAGCCTAGGACTAGCGGGCACTAGCACAGATACGCAGTATTTT
CDR3aa: CASSLGLAGTSTDTQYF

d_gene: TRBD2
j_gene: TRBJ2-5
v_gene: TRBV5-1
abundance: few
CDR3nt: TGCGCCAGCAGAGGTCTAGCGGCTGGGGAGACCCAGTACTTC
CDR3aa: CASRGLAAGETQYF

d_gene: TRBD2
j_gene: TRBJ2-1
v_gene: TRBV20-1
abundance: many
CDR3nt: TGCAGTGCAGCAGGGCTAGCGGTCTACAATGAGCAGTTCTTC
CDR3aa: CSAAGLAVYNEQFF

d_gene: TRBD2
j_gene: TRBJ2-1
v_gene: TRBV5-1
abundance: many
CDR3nt: TGCGCCAGCAGACGTTCTAGCGGAAGCTCCTACAATGAGCAGTTCTTC
CDR3aa: CASRRSSGSSYNEQFF

d_gene: TRBD1
j_gene: TRBJ1-2
v_gene: TRBV29-1
abundance: few
CDR3nt: TGCAGCGTTGCAGGGGGCGCTTACTATGGCTACACCTTC
CDR3aa: CSVAGGAYYGYTF

d_gene: -
j_gene: TRBJ2-2
v_gene: TRBV7-6
abundance: -
CDR3nt: TGTGCCAGCAGCTTAGTCGGACCTGGGGCCGGGGAGCTGTTTTTT
CDR3aa: CASSLVGPGAGELFF

d_gene: TRBD2
j_gene: TRBJ2-6
v_gene: TRBV6-2/TRBV6-3
abundance: few
CDR3nt: TGTGCCAGCAGGCCTGGAGCGGGAGTTTCTGGGGCCAACGTCCTGACTTTC
CDR3aa: CASRPGAGVSGANVLTF

d_gene: -
j_gene: TRBJ1-6
v_gene: TRBV4-3
abundance: -
CDR3nt: TGCGCCAGCAGCCAAGACCGGGCAGGCCAGAATTCACCCCTCCACTTT
CDR3aa: CASSQDRAGQNSPLHF

d_gene: -
j_gene: TRBJ1-2
v_gene: TRBV13
abundance: -
CDR3nt: TGTGCCAGCAGCTTGAACAGGGCGATTAGCTATGGCTACACCTTC
CDR3aa: CASSLNRAISYGYTF

d_gene: -
j_gene: TRBJ1-4
v_gene: TRBV11-2
abundance: many
CDR3nt: TGTGCCAGCAGCCCGACGTGGGCGGGTGAAAAACTGTTTTTT
CDR3aa: CASSPTWAGEKLFF